The rows below give T cell receptor beta chains drawn from one sample of a study of vaccination and CD4 T cells after COVID-19. One entry per CDR3 protein, called by TCRdb with MiXCR from the PCR reads. Here the sample spans about 20,000 distinct CDR3 sequences, approximately 63% being singletons. These receptors lack a known antigen. Sequenced input: CD4+ T cells from blood, cultured in vitro. The receptors derive from a human donor who had recovered from COVID-19. Both conserved end residues are part of each CDR3. D genes are given only for firm matches. Clone size is given for some rows only: seen once, a few or many times, or a class if the clone is expanded.

j_gene,d_gene,v_gene,abundance,CDR3aa,CDR3nt
TRBJ1-5,TRBD1,TRBV9,-,CASSPGGRENQPQHF,TGTGCCAGCAGCCCAGGGGGTCGGGAAAATCAGCCCCAGCATTTT
TRBJ2-7,-,TRBV6-5,-,CASSYSKRLRGSEQYF,TGTGCCAGCAGTTACTCGAAGCGGTTGAGGGGATCCGAGCAGTACTTC
TRBJ2-7,-,TRBV2,few,CASSEDHTAYEQYF,TGTGCCAGCAGTGAAGACCATACAGCCTACGAGCAGTACTTC
TRBJ2-5,TRBD2,TRBV20-1,-,CSANPTSGTETQYF,TGCAGTGCCAACCCGACTAGCGGGACAGAGACCCAGTACTTC
TRBJ2-6,-,TRBV20-1,-,CSARGGGQALTGANVLTF,TGCAGTGCTAGAGGGGGAGGACAGGCCCTTACTGGGGCCAACGTCCTGACTTTC
TRBJ2-3,-,TRBV6-2/TRBV6-3,-,CASRSGVTDTQYF,TGTGCCAGCAGATCTGGGGTCACAGATACGCAGTATTTT
TRBJ2-3,-,TRBV7-2,once,CASSPVGGGTDTQYF,TGTGCCAGCAGCCCCGTTGGAGGGGGCACAGATACGCAGTATTTT
TRBJ1-2,-,TRBV7-2,-,CASSLRRGDYGYTF,TGTGCCAGCAGCTTAAGGAGGGGGGACTATGGCTACACCTTC
TRBJ2-7,TRBD2,TRBV15,-,CATSRDRLAGPYEQYF,TGTGCCACCAGCAGAGATCGACTAGCGGGACCCTACGAGCAGTACTTC
TRBJ1-6,TRBD1,TRBV19,-,CACRIQGANSPLHF,TGTGCCTGCAGAATTCAGGGGGCGAATTCACCCCTCCACTTT